Listed below are T cell receptor beta chains from one sample, sequenced in a study of early T cells in non-severe SARS-CoV-2 infection. TCRdb redid the calling of the 5' RACE reads with MiXCR, one entry per CDR3 protein. The top ten hold 6% to 7.5% of the sample, which has around 100,000 distinct CDR3 sequences, about 12% seen once. Sequencing input: whole blood. Source of these receptors: an adult who was a healthcare worker with PCR-confirmed SARS-CoV-2 infection or an uninfected control (not recorded which). Each CDR3 is given with its conserved first and last residue. D genes are given only for firm matches. Clone size is not always given. Where it is, it says once, few, many or a class for expanded clones.

d_gene	v_gene	len	abundance	j_gene	CDR3aa	CDR3nt
-	TRBV29-1	11	few	TRBJ2-5	CSVGIQETQYF	TGCAGCGTTGGTATACAAGAGACCCAGTACTTC
-	TRBV28	11	-	TRBJ2-3	CASTSEYTQYF	TGTGCCAGTACATCGGAGTATACGCAGTATTTT
-	TRBV20-1	15	few	TRBJ2-1	CSAIVRTLDVNEQFF	TGCAGTGCTATTGTTCGGACTTTGGACGTGAATGAGCAGTTCTTC
-	TRBV5-6	11	-	TRBJ2-3	CASSFDDTQYF	TGTGCCAGCAGCTTCGACGATACGCAGTATTTT
-	TRBV12-3/TRBV12-4	14	few	TRBJ1-1	CASSLQGFNTEAFF	TGTGCCAGCAGTTTACAGGGATTCAACACTGAAGCTTTCTTT
-	TRBV7-2	12	many	TRBJ2-1	CASSMTGNEQFF	TGTGCCAGCAGCATGACTGGGAATGAGCAGTTCTTC
TRBD2	TRBV20-1	15	-	TRBJ2-1	CSARPTSGANNEQFF	TGCAGTGCTAGGCCAACTAGCGGGGCAAACAATGAGCAGTTCTTC
TRBD2	TRBV29-1	15	-	TRBJ2-2	CSGETSGSPTGELFF	TGCAGCGGGGAAACTAGCGGGAGCCCTACCGGGGAGCTGTTTTTT
-	TRBV18	17	few	TRBJ2-1	CASSPPPPGGYFNEQFF	TGTGCCAGCTCACCACCGCCCCCGGGGGGCTACTTCAATGAGCAGTTCTTC
-	TRBV29-1	17	-	TRBJ2-1	CSTSTGLGPGAGNEQFF	TGCAGCACCTCGACAGGATTGGGGCCGGGAGCGGGCAATGAGCAGTTCTTC
-	TRBV28	14	many	TRBJ1-2	CASSLRTYTLGYTF	TGTGCCAGCAGTTTGCGGACATACACCTTAGGCTACACCTTC
-	TRBV12-3/TRBV12-4	11	many	TRBJ2-7	CASSSGYEQYF	TGTGCCAGCAGTTCCGGCTACGAGCAGTACTTC
TRBD2	TRBV3-1	18	few	TRBJ2-7	CASSQGQSGRSSSYEQYF	TGTGCCAGCAGCCAGGGGCAAAGCGGGAGGTCGAGCTCCTACGAGCAGTACTTC
-	TRBV4-1	15	many	TRBJ1-5	CASSLGAGQDQPQHF	TGCGCCAGCTCCCTTGGGGCAGGACAAGATCAGCCCCAGCATTTT
-	TRBV5-1	15	few	TRBJ2-2	CASSLGTSPPGELFF	TGCGCCAGCAGCTTAGGCACCAGCCCCCCCGGGGAGCTGTTTTTT
-	TRBV2	13	many	TRBJ2-1	CASSSSDYNEQFF	TGTGCCAGCAGCTCTAGCGATTACAATGAGCAGTTCTTC
-	TRBV4-2	14	many	TRBJ1-2	CASSQAREPDGYTF	TGTGCCAGCAGCCAAGCCAGGGAGCCTGATGGCTACACCTTC
-	TRBV7-2	13	few	TRBJ1-6	CASSLAEFSPLHF	TGTGCCAGCAGCTTAGCGGAGTTTTCACCCCTCCACTTT
-	TRBV20-1	14	many	TRBJ2-5	CSASGGGLGETQYF	TGCAGTGCTAGTGGGGGTGGATTGGGCGAGACCCAGTACTTC
-	TRBV3-1	17	many	TRBJ2-3	CASSRPPGGGGRYTQYF	TGTGCCAGCAGCCGACCACCCGGAGGTGGGGGGCGATATACGCAGTATTTT
TRBD1	TRBV11-2	16	few	TRBJ2-1	CASSPVGDRPYNEQFF	TGTGCCAGCAGTCCGGTGGGGGACAGACCTTACAATGAGCAGTTCTTC
-	TRBV2	15	few	TRBJ2-5	CASSDRGIVLETQYF	TGTGCCAGCAGTGACCGCGGGATTGTGCTTGAGACCCAGTACTTC
-	TRBV29-1	14	few	TRBJ1-1	CSVEDRLMNTEAFF	TGCAGCGTTGAAGACAGGCTAATGAACACTGAAGCTTTCTTT
TRBD1	TRBV20-1	12	many	TRBJ2-7	CSARQGTYEQYF	TGCAGTGCCAGACAGGGGACCTACGAGCAGTACTTC
TRBD2	TRBV20-1	15	-	TRBJ2-3	CSARMASGGTDTQYF	TGCAGTGCTAGGATGGCTAGCGGGGGGACAGATACGCAGTATTTT
TRBD2	TRBV28	17	few	TRBJ2-1	CASSLLPGGVAYNEQFF	TGTGCCAGCAGTTTACTGCCCGGGGGGGTGGCCTACAATGAGCAGTTCTTC
-	TRBV11-3	13	-	TRBJ2-3	CASSAVPADTQYF	TGTGCCAGCAGCGCCGTACCCGCAGATACGCAGTATTTT
-	TRBV20-1	13	-	TRBJ2-2	CSARLDNTGELFF	TGCAGTGCTAGACTAGACAACACCGGGGAGCTGTTTTTT
-	TRBV24-1	12	many	TRBJ1-5	CATSDATQPQHF	TGTGCCACCAGTGATGCGACTCAGCCCCAGCATTTT
-	TRBV27	14	many	TRBJ1-1	CASSSATGGTEAFF	TGTGCCAGCAGTTCGGCAACGGGGGGCACTGAAGCTTTCTTT
-	TRBV11-2	15	many	TRBJ2-5	CASSLPPGPSPDQYF	TGTGCCAGCAGCTTACCTCCGGGGCCCTCACCGGACCAGTACTTC
-	TRBV29-1	13	-	TRBJ2-3	CSVGSVSTDTQYF	TGCAGCGTGGGGAGCGTCTCCACAGATACGCAGTATTTT
-	TRBV5-1	15	-	TRBJ2-1	CASSLYPGDYNEQFF	TGCGCCAGCAGCTTGTATCCGGGAGACTACAATGAGCAGTTCTTC
-	TRBV28	16	-	TRBJ1-1	CASSLWRGSQNTEAFF	TGTGCCAGCAGTTTGTGGCGGGGCAGTCAGAACACTGAAGCTTTCTTT
TRBD2	TRBV5-1	18	many	TRBJ2-2	CASSAGLAGGLEPGELFF	TGCGCCAGCAGCGCGGGACTAGCGGGAGGCCTTGAACCCGGGGAGCTGTTTTTT
TRBD2	TRBV29-1	17	few	TRBJ2-1	CSVEPSGISGAYNEQFF	TGCAGCGTTGAGCCTAGCGGGATCTCCGGGGCCTACAATGAGCAGTTCTTC
-	TRBV5-8	14	-	TRBJ2-5	CASSFQTGGETQYF	TGTGCCAGCAGCTTCCAGACAGGCGGGGAGACCCAGTACTTC
-	TRBV10-2	14	-	TRBJ2-2	CASSRTKNTGELFF	TGCGCCAGCAGTCGGACCAAAAACACCGGGGAGCTGTTTTTT
-	TRBV28	12	many	TRBJ2-7	CASSLRNYEQYF	TGTGCCAGCAGTTTACGAAACTACGAGCAGTACTTC
TRBD2	TRBV14	15	many	TRBJ2-1	CASSLVAGGQGEQFF	TGTGCCAGCAGCCTCGTAGCGGGAGGACAGGGTGAGCAGTTCTTC
-	TRBV24-1	11	-	TRBJ2-1	CATSLDNEQFF	TGTGCCACCAGCCTAGACAATGAGCAGTTCTTC
-	TRBV5-1	14	-	TRBJ1-1	CASSGGEVNTEAFF	TGCGCCAGCAGCGGTGGTGAGGTGAACACTGAAGCTTTCTTT
TRBD1	TRBV29-1	12	-	TRBJ2-7	CSVQQGDYEQYF	TGCAGCGTCCAGCAGGGGGACTACGAGCAGTACTTC
TRBD2	TRBV12-3/TRBV12-4	15	many	TRBJ2-5	CASSFLAGGLETQYF	TGTGCCAGCAGTTTTCTAGCGGGAGGGCTGGAGACCCAGTACTTC
TRBD2	TRBV18	16	many	TRBJ2-1	CASSPPLLAGRSEQFF	TGTGCCAGCTCACCACCGCTGCTAGCGGGACGATCTGAGCAGTTCTTC
-	TRBV5-6	11	-	TRBJ2-7	CASSQGREQYF	TGTGCCAGCAGCCAGGGTCGAGAGCAGTACTTC
-	TRBV29-1	12	many	TRBJ2-7	CSVDIWIEEQYF	TGCAGCGTTGATATCTGGATTGAGGAGCAGTACTTC
-	TRBV20-1	12	-	TRBJ2-5	CSARLSKETQYF	TGCAGTGCTAGGCTTAGCAAAGAGACCCAGTACTTC